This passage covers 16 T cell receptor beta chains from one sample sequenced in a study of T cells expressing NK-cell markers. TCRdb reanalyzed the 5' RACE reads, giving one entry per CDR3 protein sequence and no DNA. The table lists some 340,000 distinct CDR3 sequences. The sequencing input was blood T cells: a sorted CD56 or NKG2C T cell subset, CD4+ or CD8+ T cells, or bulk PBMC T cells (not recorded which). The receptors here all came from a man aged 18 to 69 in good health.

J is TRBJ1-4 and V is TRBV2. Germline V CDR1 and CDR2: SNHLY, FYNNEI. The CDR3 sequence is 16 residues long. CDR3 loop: CASRSGGGPGEKLFFF. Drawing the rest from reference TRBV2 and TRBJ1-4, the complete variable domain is EPEVTQTPSHQVTQMGQEVILRCVPISNHLYFYWYRQILGQKVEFLVSFYNNEISEKSEIFDDQFSVERPDGSNFTLKIRSTKLEDSAMYFCASRSGGGPGEKLFFFGSGTQLSVL.

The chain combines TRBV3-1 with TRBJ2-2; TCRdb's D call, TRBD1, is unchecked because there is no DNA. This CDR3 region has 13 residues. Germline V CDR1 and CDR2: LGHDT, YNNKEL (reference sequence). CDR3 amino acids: CASGGANTGELFF. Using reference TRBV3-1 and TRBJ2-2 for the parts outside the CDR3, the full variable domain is DTAVSQTPKYLVTQMGNDKSIKCEQNLGHDTMYWYKQDSKKFLKIMFSYNNKELIINETVPNRFSPKSPDKAHLNLHINSLELGDSAVYFCASGGANTGELFFGEGSRLTVL.

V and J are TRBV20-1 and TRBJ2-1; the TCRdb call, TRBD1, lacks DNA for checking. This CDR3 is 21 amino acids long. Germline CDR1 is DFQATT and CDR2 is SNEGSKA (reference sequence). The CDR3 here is CSAYPLEGTGSNRGSYNEQFF.

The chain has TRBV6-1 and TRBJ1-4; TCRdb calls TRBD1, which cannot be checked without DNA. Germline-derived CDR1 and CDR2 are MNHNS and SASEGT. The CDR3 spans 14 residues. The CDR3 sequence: CASGRTVTNEKLFF.

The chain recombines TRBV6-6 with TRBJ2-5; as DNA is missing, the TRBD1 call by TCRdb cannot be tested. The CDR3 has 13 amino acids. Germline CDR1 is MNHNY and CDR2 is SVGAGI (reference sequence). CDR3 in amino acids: CASRPDRGETQYF.

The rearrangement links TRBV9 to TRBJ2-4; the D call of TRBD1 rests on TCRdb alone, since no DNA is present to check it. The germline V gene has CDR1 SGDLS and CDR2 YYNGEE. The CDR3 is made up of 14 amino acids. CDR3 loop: CASSVARQGAIQYF.

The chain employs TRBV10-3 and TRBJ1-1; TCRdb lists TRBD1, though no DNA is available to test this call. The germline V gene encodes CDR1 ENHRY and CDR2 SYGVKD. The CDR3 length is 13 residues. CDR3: CAIRQTGLTEAFF.

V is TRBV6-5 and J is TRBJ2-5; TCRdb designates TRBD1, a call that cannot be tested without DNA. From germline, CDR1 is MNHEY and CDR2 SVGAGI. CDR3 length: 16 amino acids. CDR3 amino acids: CASSYWDREEEETQYF.

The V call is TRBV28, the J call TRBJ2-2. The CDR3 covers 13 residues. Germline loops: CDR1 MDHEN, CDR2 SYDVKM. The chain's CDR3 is CASSPDNIGELFF. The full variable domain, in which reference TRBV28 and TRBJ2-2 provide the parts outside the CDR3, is DVKVTQSSRYLVKRTGEKVFLECVQDMDHENMFWYRQDPGLGLRLIYFSYDVKMKEKGDIPEGYSVSREKKERFSLILESASTNQTSMYLCASSPDNIGELFFGEGSRLTVL.

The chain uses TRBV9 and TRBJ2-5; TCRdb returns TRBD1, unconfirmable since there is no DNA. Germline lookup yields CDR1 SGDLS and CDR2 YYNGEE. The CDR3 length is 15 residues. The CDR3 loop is CASSVGGGALETQYF.

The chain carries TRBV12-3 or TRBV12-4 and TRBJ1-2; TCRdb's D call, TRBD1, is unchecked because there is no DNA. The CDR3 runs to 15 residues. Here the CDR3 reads CASTWGYRPSYGYTF.

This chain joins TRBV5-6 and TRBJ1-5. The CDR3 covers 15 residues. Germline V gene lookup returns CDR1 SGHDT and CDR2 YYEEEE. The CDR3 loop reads CASRHPPQLGQPQHF. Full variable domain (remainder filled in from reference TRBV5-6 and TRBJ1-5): DAGVTQSPTHLIKTRGQQVTLRCSPKSGHDTVSWYQQALGQGPQFIFQYYEEEERQRGNFPDRFSGHQFPNYSSELNVNALLLGDSALYLCASRHPPQLGQPQHFGDGTRLSIL.

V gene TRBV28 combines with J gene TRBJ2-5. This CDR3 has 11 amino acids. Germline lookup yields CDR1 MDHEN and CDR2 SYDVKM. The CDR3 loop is CASSLRLTQYF.

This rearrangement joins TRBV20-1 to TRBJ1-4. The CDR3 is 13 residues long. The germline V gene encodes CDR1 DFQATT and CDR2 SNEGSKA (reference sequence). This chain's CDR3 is CSAKTGGREKLFF.

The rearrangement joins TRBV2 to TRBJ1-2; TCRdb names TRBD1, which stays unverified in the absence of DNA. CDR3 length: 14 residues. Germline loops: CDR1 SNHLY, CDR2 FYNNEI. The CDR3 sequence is CASRPRDSPYGYTF.

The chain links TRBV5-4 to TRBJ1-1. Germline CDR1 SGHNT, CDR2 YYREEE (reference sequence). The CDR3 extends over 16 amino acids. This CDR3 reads CASSLAAAGRGTEAFF.